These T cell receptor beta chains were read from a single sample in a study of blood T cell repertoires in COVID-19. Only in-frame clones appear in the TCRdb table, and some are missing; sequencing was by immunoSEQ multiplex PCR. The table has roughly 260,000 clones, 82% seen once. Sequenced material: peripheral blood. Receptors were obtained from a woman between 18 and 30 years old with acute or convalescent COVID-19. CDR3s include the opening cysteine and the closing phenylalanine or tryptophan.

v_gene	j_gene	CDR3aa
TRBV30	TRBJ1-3	CAWSVLAPGNTIYF
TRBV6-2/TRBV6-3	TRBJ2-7	CASSYLQRESTYEQYF
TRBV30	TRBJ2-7	CAWSQERPTYEQYF
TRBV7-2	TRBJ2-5	CASSLGPAGVETQYF
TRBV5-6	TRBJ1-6	CASSLTHNNSPLHF
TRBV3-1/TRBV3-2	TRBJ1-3	CASSRPPAGDHGNTIYF
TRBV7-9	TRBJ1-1	CTSSVQGTEAFF
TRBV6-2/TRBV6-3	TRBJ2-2	CASSYPSTSGRRNTGELFF
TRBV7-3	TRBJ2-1	CASSPWGLGFYNEQFF
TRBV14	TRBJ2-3	CASSQDWLAGADTQYF
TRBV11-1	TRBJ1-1	CASSLQGAFPEAFF
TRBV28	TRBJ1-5	CASSFCFGSLCNQPQHF
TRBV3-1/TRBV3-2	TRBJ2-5	CASSRRGLQETQYF
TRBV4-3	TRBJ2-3	CASSQDRSPAVVYTDTQYF
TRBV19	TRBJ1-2	CASSIPVGGYYGYTF
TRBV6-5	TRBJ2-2	CASSYTGLAGELFF
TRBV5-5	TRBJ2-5	CASSVGLAGMVTQYF
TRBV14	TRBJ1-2	CASSQVDRGLYGYTF
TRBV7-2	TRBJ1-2	CASNMFSYGYTF
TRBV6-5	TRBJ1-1	CASRGQFTEAFF
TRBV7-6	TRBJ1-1	CASGLRQGLNTEAFF
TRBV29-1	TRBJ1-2	CSVENRAGYGYTF
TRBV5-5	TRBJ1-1	CASSPGPNYALEAFF
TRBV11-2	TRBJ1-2	CASRRGSGYGYTF
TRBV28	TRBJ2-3	CASSRQGFTDTQYF
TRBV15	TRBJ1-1	CATSGRDTEAFF
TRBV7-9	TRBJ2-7	CASSLGTSLYEQYF
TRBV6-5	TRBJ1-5	CASRGGWPQHF
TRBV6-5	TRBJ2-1	CASSYSTVGPNEQFF
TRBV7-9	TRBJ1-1	CASSLSGGATEAFF
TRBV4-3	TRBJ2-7	CASSQDTPAGGPYEQYF
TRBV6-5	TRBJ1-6	CATSGQPNSPLHF
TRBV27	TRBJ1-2	CASSWGQSGYGYTF
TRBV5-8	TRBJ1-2	CASSPGQTGMYGYTF
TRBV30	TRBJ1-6	CAWSVPRELRGSPLHF
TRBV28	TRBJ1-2	CASSFKGTGWNYGYTF
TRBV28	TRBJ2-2	CASSYVAGANTGELFF
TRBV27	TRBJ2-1	CASSKGTSGRAADNEQFF
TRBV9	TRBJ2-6	CASSPQGSGANVLTF
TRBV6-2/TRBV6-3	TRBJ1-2	CASSYWTGDSNYGYTF
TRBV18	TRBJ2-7	CASSSGGQHYEQYF
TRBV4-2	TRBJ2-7	CASSQGFYSGLADSYEQYF